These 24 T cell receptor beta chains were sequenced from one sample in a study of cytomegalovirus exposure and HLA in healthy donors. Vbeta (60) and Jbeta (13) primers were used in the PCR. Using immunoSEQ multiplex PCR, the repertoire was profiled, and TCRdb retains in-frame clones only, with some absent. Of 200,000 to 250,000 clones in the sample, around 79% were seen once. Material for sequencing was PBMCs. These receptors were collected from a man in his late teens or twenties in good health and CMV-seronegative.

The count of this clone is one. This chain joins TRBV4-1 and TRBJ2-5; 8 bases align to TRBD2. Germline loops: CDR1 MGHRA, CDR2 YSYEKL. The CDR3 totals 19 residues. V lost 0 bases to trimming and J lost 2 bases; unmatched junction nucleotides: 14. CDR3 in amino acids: CASSQEGGGAGGRQETQYF. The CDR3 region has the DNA TGCGCCAGCAGCCAAGAAGGGGGTGGGGCGGGAGGCCGACAAGAGACCCAGTACTTC.

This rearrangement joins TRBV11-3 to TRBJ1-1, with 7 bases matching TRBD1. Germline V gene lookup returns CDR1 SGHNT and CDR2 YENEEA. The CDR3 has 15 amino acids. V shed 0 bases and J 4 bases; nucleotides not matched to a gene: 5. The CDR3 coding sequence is TGTGCCAGCAGCTTAGATCTGGCAGGGGGCACTGAAGCTTTCTTT. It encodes CASSLDLAGGTEAFF.

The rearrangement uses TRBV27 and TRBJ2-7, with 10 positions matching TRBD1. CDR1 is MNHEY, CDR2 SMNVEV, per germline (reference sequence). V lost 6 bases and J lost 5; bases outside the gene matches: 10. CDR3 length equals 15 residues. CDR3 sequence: CASSPDGTGVHEQYF. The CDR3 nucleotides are TGTGCCAGCAGCCCGGACGGGACAGGGGTTCACGAGCAGTACTTC.

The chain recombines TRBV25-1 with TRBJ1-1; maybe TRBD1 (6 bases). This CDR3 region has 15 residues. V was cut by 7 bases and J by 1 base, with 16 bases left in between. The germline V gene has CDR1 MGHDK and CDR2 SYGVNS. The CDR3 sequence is CASTGGAGENTEAFF. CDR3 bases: TGTGCCAGCACCGGGGGGGCAGGTGAGAACACTGAAGCTTTCTTT. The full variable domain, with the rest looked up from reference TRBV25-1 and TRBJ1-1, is EADIYQTPRYLVIGTGKKITLECSQTMGHDKMYWYQQDPGMELHLIHYSYGVNSTEKGDLSSESTVSRIRTEHFPLTLESARPSHTSQYLCASTGGAGENTEAFFGQGTRLTVV.

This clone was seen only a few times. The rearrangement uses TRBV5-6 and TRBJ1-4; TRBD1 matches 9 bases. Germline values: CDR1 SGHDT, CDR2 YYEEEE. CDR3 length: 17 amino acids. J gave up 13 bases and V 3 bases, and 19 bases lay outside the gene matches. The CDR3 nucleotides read TGTGCCAGCAGCTGGGGGACAGGGATCTCCGAAGCCGAGAGACTGTTTTTT. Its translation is CASSWGTGISEAERLFF.

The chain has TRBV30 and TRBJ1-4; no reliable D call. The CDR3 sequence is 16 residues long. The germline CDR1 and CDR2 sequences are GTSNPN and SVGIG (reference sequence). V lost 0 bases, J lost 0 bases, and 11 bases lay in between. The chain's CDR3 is CAWSVSRTTTNEKLFF. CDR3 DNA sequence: TGTGCCTGGAGTGTTTCCAGGACTACAACTAATGAAAAACTGTTTTTT.

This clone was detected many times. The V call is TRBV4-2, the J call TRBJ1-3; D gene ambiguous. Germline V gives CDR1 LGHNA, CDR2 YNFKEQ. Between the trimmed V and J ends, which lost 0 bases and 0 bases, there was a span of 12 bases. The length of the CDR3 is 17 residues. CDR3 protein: CASSQDSGSSSGNTIYF. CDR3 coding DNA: TGTGCCAGCAGCCAAGACAGCGGATCTAGCTCTGGAAACACCATATATTTT.

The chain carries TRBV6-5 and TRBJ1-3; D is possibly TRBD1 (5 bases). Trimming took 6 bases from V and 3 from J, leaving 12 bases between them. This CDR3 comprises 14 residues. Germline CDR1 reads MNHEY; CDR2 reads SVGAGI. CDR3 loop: CASSSGRGGNTIYF. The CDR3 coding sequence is TGTGCCAGCAGCTCCGGGAGGGGTGGAAACACCATATATTTT.

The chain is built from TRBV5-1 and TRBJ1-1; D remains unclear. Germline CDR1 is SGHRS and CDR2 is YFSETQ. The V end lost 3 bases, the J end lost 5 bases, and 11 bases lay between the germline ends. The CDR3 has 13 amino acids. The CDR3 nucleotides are TGCGCCAGCAGCTCGAGAACGGGTACTGAAGCTTTCTTT. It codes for CASSSRTGTEAFF.

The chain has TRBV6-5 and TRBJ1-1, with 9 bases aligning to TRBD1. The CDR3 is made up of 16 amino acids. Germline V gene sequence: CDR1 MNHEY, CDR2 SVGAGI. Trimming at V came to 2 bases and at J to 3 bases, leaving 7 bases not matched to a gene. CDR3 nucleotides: TGTGCCAGCAGTTACGAGGGGACAGGGTCGCACACTGAAGCTTTCTTT. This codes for CASSYEGTGSHTEAFF.

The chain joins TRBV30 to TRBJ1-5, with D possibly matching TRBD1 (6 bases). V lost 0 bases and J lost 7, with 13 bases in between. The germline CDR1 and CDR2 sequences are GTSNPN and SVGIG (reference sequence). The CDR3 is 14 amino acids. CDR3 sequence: CAWSVQGGAQPQHF. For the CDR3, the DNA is TGTGCCTGGAGTGTACAAGGGGGTGCACAGCCCCAGCATTTT.

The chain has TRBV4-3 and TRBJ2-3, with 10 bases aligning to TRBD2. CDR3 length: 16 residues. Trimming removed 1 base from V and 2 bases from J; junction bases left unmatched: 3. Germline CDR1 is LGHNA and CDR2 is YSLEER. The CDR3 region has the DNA TGCGCCAGCAGCCAAGGGCTAGCGGGGGACACAGATACGCAGTATTTT. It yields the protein CASSQGLAGDTDTQYF.

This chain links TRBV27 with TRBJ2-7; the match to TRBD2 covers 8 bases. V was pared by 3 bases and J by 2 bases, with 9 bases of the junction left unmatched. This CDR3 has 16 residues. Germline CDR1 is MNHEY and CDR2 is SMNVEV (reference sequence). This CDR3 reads CASSFLGGGKAYEQYF. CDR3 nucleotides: TGTGCCAGCAGTTTCCTTGGCGGGGGGAAGGCCTACGAGCAGTACTTC.

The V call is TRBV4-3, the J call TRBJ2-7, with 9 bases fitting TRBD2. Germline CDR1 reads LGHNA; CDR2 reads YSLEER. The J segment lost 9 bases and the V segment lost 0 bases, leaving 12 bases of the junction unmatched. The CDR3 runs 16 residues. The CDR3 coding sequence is TGCGCCAGCAGCCAAGATTTGAGTCCGGGACTAGCTGTGCAGTACTTC. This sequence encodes CASSQDLSPGLAVQYF.

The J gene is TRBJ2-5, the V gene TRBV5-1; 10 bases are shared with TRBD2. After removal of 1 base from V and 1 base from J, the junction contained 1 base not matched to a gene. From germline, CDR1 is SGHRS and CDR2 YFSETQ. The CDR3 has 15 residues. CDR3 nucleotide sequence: TGCGCCAGCAGCTTGACTAGCGGGGTCCAAGAGACCCAGTACTTC. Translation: CASSLTSGVQETQYF.

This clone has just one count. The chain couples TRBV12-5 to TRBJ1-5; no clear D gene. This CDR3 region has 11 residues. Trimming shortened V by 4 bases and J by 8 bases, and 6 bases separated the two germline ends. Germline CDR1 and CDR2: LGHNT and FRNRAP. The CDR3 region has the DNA TGTGCTAGTGGTTCCCGGGAGCCCCAGCATTTT. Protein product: CASGSREPQHF.

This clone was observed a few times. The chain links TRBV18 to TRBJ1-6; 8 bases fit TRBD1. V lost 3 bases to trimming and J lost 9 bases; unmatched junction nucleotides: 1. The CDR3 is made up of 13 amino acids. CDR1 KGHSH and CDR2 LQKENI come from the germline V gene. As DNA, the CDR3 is TGTGCCAGCTCACCGGGGACAGGTTCACCCCTCCACTTT. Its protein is CASSPGTGSPLHF.

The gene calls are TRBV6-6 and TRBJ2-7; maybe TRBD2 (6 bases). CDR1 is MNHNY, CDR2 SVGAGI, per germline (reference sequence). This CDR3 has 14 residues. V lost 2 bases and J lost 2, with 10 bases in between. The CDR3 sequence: CASSYTAGTYEQYF. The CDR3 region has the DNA TGTGCCAGCAGTTACACGGCGGGGACCTACGAGCAGTACTTC.

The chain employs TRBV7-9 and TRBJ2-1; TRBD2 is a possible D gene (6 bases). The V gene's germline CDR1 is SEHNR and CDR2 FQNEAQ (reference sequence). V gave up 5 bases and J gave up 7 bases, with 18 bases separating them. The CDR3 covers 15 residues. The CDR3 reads CASSPLTSNSNEQFF. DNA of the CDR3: TGTGCCAGCAGCCCTTTAACTAGCAATTCTAATGAGCAGTTCTTC.

The CDR3 region is CASLRNGQGNQPQHF. The CDR3 coding sequence is TGTGCCAGCCTAAGAAACGGACAGGGCAATCAGCCCCAGCATTTT. This chain connects TRBV19 to TRBJ1-5; 7 nucleotides match TRBD1. This CDR3 is built from 15 residues. Germline-derived CDR1 and CDR2 are LNHDA and SQIVND (reference sequence). The trim removed 9 bases at V and 2 bases at J, leaving 10 bases unmatched.

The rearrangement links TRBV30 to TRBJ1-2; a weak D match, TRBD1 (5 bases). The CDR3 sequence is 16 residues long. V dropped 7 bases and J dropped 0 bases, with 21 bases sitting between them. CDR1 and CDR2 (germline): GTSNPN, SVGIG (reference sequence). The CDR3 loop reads CAYLIGGYPPNYGYTF. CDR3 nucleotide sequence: TGTGCCTACTTAATCGGGGGGTACCCTCCTAACTATGGCTACACCTTC. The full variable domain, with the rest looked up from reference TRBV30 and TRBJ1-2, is SQTIHQWPATLVQPVGSPLSLECTVEGTSNPNLYWYRQAAGRGLQLLFYSVGIGQISSEVPQNLSASRPQDRQFILSSKKLLLSDSGFYLCAYLIGGYPPNYGYTFGSGTRLTVV.

The CDR3 DNA follows: TGTGCCAGTAGTGACGGACAGCTCCTTCTCTATGAAAAACTGTTTTTT. This encodes CASSDGQLLLYEKLFF. V usage is TRBV19 and J usage is TRBJ1-4; D is perhaps TRBD1 (6 bases). V lost 5 bases, J lost 6 bases, and 19 bases lay in between. Germline-derived CDR1 and CDR2 are LNHDA and SQIVND (reference sequence). The CDR3 covers 16 residues.

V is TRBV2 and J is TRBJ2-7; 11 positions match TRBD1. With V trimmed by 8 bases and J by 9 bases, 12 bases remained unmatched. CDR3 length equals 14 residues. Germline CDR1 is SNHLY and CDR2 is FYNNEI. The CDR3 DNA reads TGTGCCAGCTGGGGGACCCCGGGACAGGGGGTGCAGTACTTC. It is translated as CASWGTPGQGVQYF. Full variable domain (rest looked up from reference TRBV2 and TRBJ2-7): EPEVTQTPSHQVTQMGQEVILRCVPISNHLYFYWYRQILGQKVEFLVSFYNNEISEKSEIFDDQFSVERPDGSNFTLKIRSTKLEDSAMYFCASWGTPGQGVQYFGPGTRLTVT.

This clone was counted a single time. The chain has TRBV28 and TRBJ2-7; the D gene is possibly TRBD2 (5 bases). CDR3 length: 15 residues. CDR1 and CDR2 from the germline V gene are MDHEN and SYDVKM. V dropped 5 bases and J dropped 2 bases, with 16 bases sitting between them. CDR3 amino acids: CASSPRTYKAYEQYF. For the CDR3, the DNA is TGTGCCAGCAGTCCCCGGACTTATAAAGCCTACGAGCAGTACTTC.